The 24 T cell receptor beta chains below all came from one sample that was sequenced in a study of blood T cell repertoires in COVID-19. Using immunoSEQ multiplex PCR, the repertoire was profiled, and TCRdb retains in-frame clones only, with some absent. The table includes roughly 42,000 clones, about 85% detected once. Sequences were obtained from peripheral blood. The receptors here all came from a woman in her sixties or seventies in a cohort sampled during active COVID-19.

CDR3 nucleotide sequence: TGTGCCAGTAGTACCTCCGCAGGGAATCGTTATGGCTACACCTTC. Its translation is CASSTSAGNRYGYTF. The V call is TRBV19, the J call TRBJ1-2; a weak D match, TRBD1 (5 bases). Germline CDR1 is LNHDA and CDR2 is SQIVND (reference sequence). The CDR3 consists of 15 residues. The V end lost 4 bases, the J end lost 5 bases, and 17 bases lay between the germline ends.

The chain links TRBV13 to TRBJ2-2; 7 bases are shared with TRBD2. The germline V gene encodes CDR1 PRHDT and CDR2 FYEKMQ (reference sequence). The CDR3 has 17 residues. Losses at the gene ends were 0 bases for V and 2 bases for J; bases not matched to a gene: 6. As DNA, the CDR3 is TGTGCCAGCAGCTTAGGCGGGGGGAACCGTAACACCGGGGAGCTGTTTTTT. Amino acid sequence: CASSLGGGNRNTGELFF.

The rearrangement links TRBV19 to TRBJ2-7; the D gene is possibly TRBD2 (5 bases). This CDR3 spans 16 amino acids. V was pared by 5 bases and J by 2 bases, with 19 bases between. Germline V gene lookup returns CDR1 LNHDA and CDR2 SQIVND (reference sequence). The CDR3 bases are TGTGCCAGTAGTCCCTTCGTGGACTCATCCACCTACGAGCAGTACTTC. Translating it yields CASSPFVDSSTYEQYF.

The chain is built from TRBV28 and TRBJ2-5, with D possibly being TRBD2 (6 bases). Trimming cost V 10 bases and J 0 bases, with 12 bases left between them. The CDR3 spans 13 residues. Germline V gene sequence: CDR1 MDHEN, CDR2 SYDVKM. The DNA for the CDR3 is TGTGCCACCTACGGAGGGAACCAAGAGACCCAGTACTTC. As protein: CATYGGNQETQYF.

This clone was seen a few times. The rearrangement uses TRBV19 and TRBJ1-2; 7 nucleotides align to TRBD1. Per the germline V gene, CDR1 is LNHDA and CDR2 is SQIVND (reference sequence). This CDR3 region has 14 residues. The V segment lost 3 bases and the J segment 7 bases; nucleotides outside the gene matches: 8. The CDR3 sequence is CASSITEGAVGYTF. In DNA, the CDR3 is TGTGCCAGTAGTATCACCGAGGGGGCTGTTGGCTACACCTTC.

The CDR3 sequence is CASSTTGWGNQPQHF. In nucleotides, the CDR3 is TGTGCCAGCAGTACCACAGGGTGGGGCAATCAGCCCCAGCATTTT. This chain uses TRBV6-4 with TRBJ1-5; D possibly corresponds to TRBD1 (6 bases). CDR3 length: 15 residues. Germline CDR1 and CDR2: MRHNA and SNTAGT. V lost 5 bases and J 2 bases, leaving 13 bases between the germline ends.

The chain uses TRBV6-2 or TRBV6-3 and TRBJ2-5; 7 bases align to TRBD1. The germline V gene has CDR1 MNHEY and CDR2 SVGEGT. The CDR3 contains 14 residues. With V trimmed by 5 bases and J by 2 bases, 5 bases remained unmatched. CDR3 region: CASSVRGFQETQYF. CDR3 DNA: TGTGCCAGCAGTGTCAGGGGGTTTCAAGAGACCCAGTACTTC.

This chain uses TRBV9 with TRBJ2-3; no clear D. Trimming cost V 0 bases and J 5 bases, with 10 bases left between them. Germline V CDR1 and CDR2: SGDLS, YYNGEE. The CDR3 loop spans 14 amino acids. CDR3 DNA: TGTGCCAGCAGCGTAGACCCACTGATAGATACGCAGTATTTT. It codes for CASSVDPLIDTQYF. The full variable domain, with the rest looked up from reference TRBV9 and TRBJ2-3, is DSGVTQTPKHLITATGQRVTLRCSPRSGDLSVYWYQQSLDQGLQFLIQYYNGEERAKGNILERFSAQQFPDLHSELNLSSLELGDSALYFCASSVDPLIDTQYFGPGTRLTVL.

V and J are TRBV19 and TRBJ2-1; 7 bases align to TRBD1. This CDR3 spans 16 amino acids. Trimming cost V 3 bases and J 15 bases; bases outside gene matches: 20. Germline CDR1 is LNHDA and CDR2 is SQIVND (reference sequence). This CDR3 reads CASSILSTGVDYPLFF. The CDR3 nucleotides are TGTGCCAGTAGTATTTTGTCAACAGGGGTTGACTATCCACTGTTCTTC.

The CDR3 sequence is CASRHRQGSHSGANVLTF. The CDR3 region has the DNA TGTGCCAGCAGACATAGACAGGGATCCCACTCTGGGGCCAACGTCCTGACTTTC. V and J are TRBV27 and TRBJ2-6; 7 bases are shared with TRBD1. Germline V CDR1 and CDR2: MNHEY, SMNVEV (reference sequence). With V trimmed by 6 bases and J by 0 bases, 11 bases remained unmatched. The CDR3 sequence is 18 residues long.

This clone has more than one count but fewer than ten. This rearrangement joins TRBV28 to TRBJ2-7; D is uncertain. CDR3 size: 14 residues. Germline assignment: CDR1 MDHEN and CDR2 SYDVKM. Trimming shortened V by 8 bases and J by 1 base, and 15 bases separated the two germline ends. The CDR3 region is CASCLKFGSYEQYF. The CDR3, as DNA: TGTGCCAGCTGCCTAAAGTTCGGGTCCTACGAGCAGTACTTC.

The gene calls are TRBV5-6 and TRBJ1-2; TRBD1 matches at 10 bases. V lost 3 bases, J lost 8 bases, and 4 bases stayed unmatched. Germline V lookup: CDR1 SGHDT, CDR2 YYEEEE. CDR3 length equals 13 residues. The CDR3 is CASSSTGGEGYTF. The CDR3 DNA follows: TGTGCCAGCAGCTCGACAGGGGGCGAAGGCTACACCTTC.

The chain uses TRBV29-1 and TRBJ1-4; 8 nucleotides align to TRBD1. Germline lookup yields CDR1 SQVTM and CDR2 ANQGSEA. Germline trimming cut 7 bases from V and 7 bases from J; bases unmatched to any gene: 8. The CDR3 has 13 residues. The CDR3 sequence: CSASGGAGEKLFF. CDR3 DNA: TGCAGCGCTTCAGGGGGCGCGGGTGAAAAACTGTTTTTT. Supplemented by reference TRBV29-1 and TRBJ1-4, the full variable domain reads SAVISQKPSRDICQRGTSLTIQCQVDSQVTMMFWYRQQPGQSLTLIATANQGSEATYESGFVIDKFPISRPNLTFSTLTVSNMSPEDSSIYLCSASGGAGEKLFFGSGTQLSVL.

The chain has TRBV10-1 and TRBJ2-3, with TRBD2 identical over 8 bases. Germline-derived CDR1 and CDR2 are WNHNN and SYGVQD (reference sequence). The CDR3 totals 16 residues. V shed 5 bases and J 5 bases; nucleotides not matched to a gene: 12. The CDR3, as DNA: TGCGCCAGCAGTCTACGTCTGGCGGGAGGTGAAGATACGCAGTATTTT. Translation gives CASSLRLAGGEDTQYF.

This clone was counted between two and nine times. V gene TRBV30 combines with J gene TRBJ1-5, with a tentative D call TRBD1 (5 bases). The CDR3 runs to 16 residues. The V end was cut by 1 base, the J end by 6 bases, with 19 bases between. CDR1 is GTSNPN, CDR2 SVGIG, per germline (reference sequence). The CDR3 sequence is CAWSALSQGLAQPQHF. CDR3 DNA sequence: TGTGCCTGGAGTGCCCTGAGTCAGGGTTTGGCTCAGCCCCAGCATTTT. The variable domain in full, completed from reference TRBV30 and TRBJ1-5, reads SQTIHQWPATLVQPVGSPLSLECTVEGTSNPNLYWYRQAAGRGLQLLFYSVGIGQISSEVPQNLSASRPQDRQFILSSKKLLLSDSGFYLCAWSALSQGLAQPQHFGDGTRLSIL.

The chain uses TRBV7-9 and TRBJ2-3; TRBD1 might be the D (6 bases). Between the trimmed V and J ends, which lost 6 bases and 10 bases, there was a span of 20 bases. The germline CDR1 and CDR2 sequences are SEHNR and FQNEAQ (reference sequence). This CDR3 has 14 amino acids. This CDR3 is CASRSQTGSRAQYF. In DNA form, the CDR3 reads TGTGCCAGCAGATCTCAAACAGGGAGCAGGGCGCAGTATTTT.

The chain employs TRBV19 and TRBJ2-1; 8 bases match TRBD1. The CDR3 has 13 amino acids. V lost 8 bases to trimming and J lost 5 bases; unmatched junction nucleotides: 5. Germline V gives CDR1 LNHDA, CDR2 SQIVND (reference sequence). CDR3 in amino acids: CASEQGVDNEQFF. DNA for the CDR3: TGTGCCAGTGAACAGGGGGTTGACAATGAGCAGTTCTTC.

By sample share, this clone is large. The genes are TRBV4-3 and TRBJ2-7; the D gene is possibly TRBD1 (5 bases). Per germline, CDR1 LGHNA and CDR2 YSLEER. V was pared by 1 base and J by 0 bases, with 13 bases between. CDR3 length: 16 residues. The CDR3 nucleotides read TGCGCCAGCAGCCAAGCGTGGGGCTCGAGCTCCTACGAGCAGTACTTC. This encodes CASSQAWGSSSYEQYF.

This clone appeared a few times. V is TRBV5-4 and J is TRBJ1-5; the D is unclear. Germline loops: CDR1 SGHNT, CDR2 YYREEE (reference sequence). The CDR3 extends over 14 amino acids. The V end was cut by 2 bases, the J end by 1 base, with 7 bases between. The CDR3, as DNA: TGTGCCAGCAGCTTAGGAGGGAGCAATCAGCCCCAGCATTTT. It specifies CASSLGGSNQPQHF.

This clone occurred once. The CDR3, as DNA: TGTGCCAGCAGCTTAGATCAGCGTACGCAGTATTTT. Translating gives CASSLDQRTQYF. The chain joins TRBV11-3 to TRBJ2-3; D is unresolved. The CDR3 is 12 residues long. CDR1 SGHNT and CDR2 YENEEA come from the germline V gene. Between the trimmed V and J ends, which lost 0 bases and 8 bases, there was a span of 6 bases. The full variable domain, in which reference TRBV11-3 and TRBJ2-3 provide the parts outside the CDR3, is EAGVVQSPRYKIIEKKQPVAFWCNPISGHNTLYWYLQNLGQGPELLIRYENEEAVDDSQLPKDRFSAERLKGVDSTLKIQPAELGDSAVYLCASSLDQRTQYFGPGTRLTVL.

The chain carries TRBV9 and TRBJ1-2; TRBD1 is a possible D gene (5 bases). Trimming shortened V by 4 bases and J by 1 base, and 17 bases separated the two germline ends. CDR3 length: 16 residues. From germline, CDR1 is SGDLS and CDR2 YYNGEE. CDR3: CASSQTESYYNYGYTF. CDR3 DNA sequence: TGTGCCAGCAGCCAGACAGAAAGTTATTATAACTATGGCTACACCTTC.

CDR3 nucleotide sequence: TGTGCCAGCGCCCTACCCGGGACAGACTTTCCCGAGCAGTACTTC. Its translation: CASALPGTDFPEQYF. The chain employs TRBV6-5 and TRBJ2-7; TRBD1 matches at 7 bases. Germline CDR1 reads MNHEY; CDR2 reads SVGAGI. The CDR3 sequence is 15 residues long. V shed 8 bases and J 6 bases; nucleotides not matched to a gene: 16.

The chain carries TRBV5-4 and TRBJ2-5; 7 nucleotides agree with TRBD1. V lost 3 bases and J lost 5; bases outside the gene matches: 4. Germline V CDR1 and CDR2: SGHNT, YYREEE (reference sequence). CDR3 length: 13 amino acids. The CDR3 spells CASSSNRGETQYF. CDR3 bases: TGTGCCAGCAGCTCCAACAGGGGTGAGACCCAGTACTTC.

The V gene is TRBV2, the J gene TRBJ2-3; 14 bases are shared with TRBD2. CDR3 length: 16 residues. The trim removed 5 bases at V and 2 bases at J, leaving 3 bases unmatched. The germline gives CDR1 SNHLY, CDR2 FYNNEI. The CDR3 protein is CASSLGLAGATDTQYF. As DNA, the CDR3 is TGTGCCAGCAGTTTGGGACTAGCGGGAGCCACAGATACGCAGTATTTT.